The rows below give T cell receptor beta chains drawn from one sample of a study of beta chain features in type 1 diabetes. Here immunoSEQ multiplex PCR was the method, and the copy in TCRdb shows in-frame clones only, minus some. The sample shows about 150,000 clones, about 51% of them seen only once. The sample comprised Tregs from blood. These receptors were collected from a man aged 18 to 35 in good health. Each CDR3 is given with its conserved first and last residue. The order of the fields is V gene, J gene, CDR3 protein.

TRBV6-1,TRBJ1-2,CASDSGYTF
TRBV12-5,TRBJ2-1,CASGWLYNEQFF
TRBV4-1,TRBJ2-2,CASSRGRLGPSDNTGELFF
TRBV2,TRBJ2-5,CASRASREKTQYF
TRBV30,TRBJ1-2,CAWDRIYHYGYTF
TRBV9,TRBJ2-1,CASSVGAYEQFF
TRBV19,TRBJ2-7,CASSRASGSYEQYF
TRBV7-8,TRBJ2-7,CASTSTVPSYEQYF
TRBV6-1,TRBJ2-7,CAGTKGGAGYEQYF
TRBV5-1,TRBJ2-5,CASSLIASEDPTKTQYF
TRBV7-2,TRBJ1-1,CASSLATGTTEAFF
TRBV5-1,TRBJ2-7,CASSLGGTGAYEQYF
TRBV7-2,TRBJ2-7,CASSPRLGVGEQYF
TRBV4-3,TRBJ1-1,CASSQVDRNTEAFF
TRBV5-1,TRBJ2-1,CASSLMGGRNNEQFF
TRBV10-3,TRBJ2-1,CAISDREDEQFF
TRBV19,TRBJ1-1,CASSIEAHANTEAFF
TRBV7-6,TRBJ1-6,CASSLSQSPLHF
TRBV6-5,TRBJ2-1,CASSYRVAVYNEQFF
TRBV20-1,TRBJ1-1,CSAIGQAEAFF
TRBV7-3,TRBJ1-5,CASSLGGGRNQPQHF
TRBV19,TRBJ2-7,CASSSRGRGTYEQYF
TRBV6-5,TRBJ1-2,CASSYSGGRDFSYTF
TRBV19,TRBJ2-2,CASKTSVNTGELFF
TRBV23-1,TRBJ1-6,CASSQNRGRDSPLHF
TRBV30,TRBJ2-7,CAWSANYEQYF
TRBV20-1,TRBJ2-7,CSARRVYEQYF
TRBV6-4,TRBJ2-1,CASRPQAGGINEQFF
TRBV7-2,TRBJ2-7,CASSLGVQGVYEQYF
TRBV30,TRBJ1-5,CAWSVPGRVDQPQHF
TRBV6-1,TRBJ2-5,CATTGSRLSETQYF